Shown below are 18 T cell receptor beta chains from a single sample sequenced in a study of T cells in localized non-small cell lung cancer (dated by TCRdb to about 2020). Libraries were prepared through the immunoSEQ multiplex PCR assay. This immuneACCESS table, as held by TCRdb, lists in-frame sequences with V and J called but not all clones. Of the missing ones, under half trace to an unresolved V gene in checked studies; the others have no known cause. A total of around 92,000 clones appear in this sample, approximately 91% of them only once. The ten largest account for over 3.5% of the sample. This specimen consisted of PBMCs, obtained before any cancer treatment. These TCRs come from a woman aged 35-70 years with stage II squamous cell lung carcinoma.

This clone was seen a single time. The chain carries TRBV6-6 and TRBJ1-2, with D unresolved. Germline CDR1 reads MNHNY; CDR2 reads SVGAGI (reference sequence). There are 14 residues in the CDR3. V was trimmed by 2 bases and J by 7 bases, leaving 14 bases between them. CDR3 coding DNA: TGTGCCAGCAGTTACCCCCCTGGCACATCTGGCTACACCTTC. It specifies CASSYPPGTSGYTF.

The rearrangement links TRBV18 to TRBJ2-1; unclear D gene. The CDR3 consists of 13 residues. The V gene lost 2 bases and the J gene lost 4 bases, with 6 bases spanning the gap. The germline CDR1 and CDR2 sequences are KGHSH and LQKENI. CDR3 region: CASSPTVYNEQFF. CDR3 sequence (DNA): TGTGCCAGCTCACCAACAGTTTACAATGAGCAGTTCTTC.

V gene TRBV11-2 combines with J gene TRBJ1-1, with D unresolved. The CDR3 is made up of 14 amino acids. Germline V gene data show CDR1 as SGHAT and CDR2 as FQNNGV. The germline V and J ends were trimmed by 5 bases and 1 base, with 11 bases remaining between them. The CDR3 here is CASSPLGSNTEAFF. The CDR3 nucleotides are TGTGCCAGCAGCCCGTTAGGGTCGAACACTGAAGCTTTCTTT.

The chain recombines TRBV30 with TRBJ2-2; TRBD2 aligns across 11 bases. V was pared by 3 bases and J by 1 base, with 4 bases of the junction left unmatched. Per the germline V gene, CDR1 is GTSNPN and CDR2 is SVGIG (reference sequence). CDR3 length: 16 residues. The CDR3 DNA is TGTGCCTGGAGCGGGACTAGCGGCCTGAACACCGGGGAGCTGTTTTTT. It yields the protein CAWSGTSGLNTGELFF.

This chain joins TRBV7-8 and TRBJ2-7; no clear D. The CDR3 has 12 residues. V was shortened by 4 bases and J by 7 bases, with 11 bases between the two germline ends. Germline V gene sequence: CDR1 SGHVS, CDR2 FQNEAQ. The CDR3 loop is CASSYPSLEQYF. The CDR3 DNA follows: TGTGCCAGCAGCTACCCCAGCTTAGAGCAGTACTTC. Full variable domain (rest looked up from reference TRBV7-8 and TRBJ2-7): GAGVSQSPRYKVAKRGQDVALRCDPISGHVSLFWYQQALGQGPEFLTYFQNEAQLDKSGLPSDRFFAERPEGSVSTLKIQRTQQEDSAVYLCASSYPSLEQYFGPGTRLTVT.

The gene calls are TRBV6-1 and TRBJ1-2; D is unresolved. CDR1 and CDR2 from the germline V gene are MNHNS and SASEGT. The CDR3 is made up of 11 amino acids. V dropped 6 bases and J dropped 4 bases, with 6 bases sitting between them. CDR3 protein: CASRAFYGYTF. The CDR3 DNA is TGTGCCAGCAGGGCCTTCTATGGCTACACCTTC.

The J gene is TRBJ2-3, the V gene TRBV5-1; 7 bases map to TRBD2. The V gene's germline CDR1 is SGHRS and CDR2 YFSETQ. This CDR3 has 15 amino acids. After removal of 1 base from V and 0 bases from J, the junction contained 2 bases not matched to a gene. The CDR3 protein is CASSLRGVSTDTQYF. The CDR3 DNA follows: TGCGCCAGCAGCTTGCGGGGGGTTAGCACAGATACGCAGTATTTT. The full variable domain, in which reference TRBV5-1 and TRBJ2-3 provide the parts outside the CDR3, is KAGVTQTPRYLIKTRGQQVTLSCSPISGHRSVSWYQQTPGQGLQFLFEYFSETQRNKGNFPGRFSGRQFSNSRSEMNVSTLELGDSALYLCASSLRGVSTDTQYFGPGTRLTVL.

The J gene is TRBJ1-2, the V gene TRBV19, with 8 bases aligning to TRBD1. The CDR3 is 13 residues long. Trimming cost V 5 bases and J 8 bases; bases outside gene matches: 7. Germline loops: CDR1 LNHDA, CDR2 SQIVND (reference sequence). CDR3 coding DNA: TGTGCCAGTAGTTCAAATGGACAGGGAGGCTACACCTTC. It specifies CASSSNGQGGYTF. Full variable domain (outside the CDR3, taken from reference TRBV19 and TRBJ1-2): DGGITQSPKYLFRKEGQNVTLSCEQNLNHDAMYWYRQDPGQGLRLIYYSQIVNDFQKGDIAEGYSVSREKKESFPLTVTSAQKNPTAFYLCASSSNGQGGYTFGSGTRLTVV.

The chain uses TRBV5-1 and TRBJ2-2; TRBD1 aligns across 11 bases. The CDR3 runs to 14 residues. Germline assignment: CDR1 SGHRS and CDR2 YFSETQ. Losses at the gene ends were 4 bases for V and 9 bases for J; bases not matched to a gene: 5. The CDR3: CASSPGQGERELFF. In DNA, the CDR3 is TGCGCCAGCAGCCCGGGACAGGGGGAGAGGGAGCTGTTTTTT. Looking up the rest from reference TRBV5-1 and TRBJ2-2 gives the full variable domain: KAGVTQTPRYLIKTRGQQVTLSCSPISGHRSVSWYQQTPGQGLQFLFEYFSETQRNKGNFPGRFSGRQFSNSRSEMNVSTLELGDSALYLCASSPGQGERELFFGEGSRLTVL.

This chain uses TRBV2 with TRBJ1-4, with D maybe TRBD1 (5 bases). Germline CDR1 is SNHLY and CDR2 is FYNNEI. The CDR3 extends over 13 amino acids. V was shortened by 9 bases and J by 3 bases, with 11 bases between the two germline ends. The CDR3 DNA follows: TGTGCCAGACAAGCGGGGCCTAATGAAAAACTGTTTTTT. It codes for CARQAGPNEKLFF.

CDR3 DNA sequence: TGTGCCAGCAGTTCAAGAAGGGAAGCTTTCTTT. It translates to CASSSRREAFF. V is TRBV28 and J is TRBJ1-1; unclear D gene. This CDR3 has 11 amino acids. Trimming removed 4 bases at V and 8 bases at J, with 8 bases between. Germline V CDR1 and CDR2: MDHEN, SYDVKM. The full variable domain, rest sourced from reference TRBV28 and TRBJ1-1, is DVKVTQSSRYLVKRTGEKVFLECVQDMDHENMFWYRQDPGLGLRLIYFSYDVKMKEKGDIPEGYSVSREKKERFSLILESASTNQTSMYLCASSSRREAFFGQGTRLTVV.

The chain is built from TRBV6-1 and TRBJ1-2; D perhaps matches TRBD1 (6 bases). CDR1 and CDR2 from the germline V gene are MNHNS and SASEGT. V was cut by 4 bases and J by 1 base, with 19 bases left in between. CDR3 length: 17 amino acids. Here the CDR3 reads CASSGPRGGTINYGYTF. For the CDR3, the DNA is TGTGCCAGCAGTGGGCCTAGGGGGGGGACCATTAACTATGGCTACACCTTC.

The chain links TRBV19 to TRBJ2-2; possibly TRBD1 for D (6 bases). Germline V CDR1 and CDR2: LNHDA, SQIVND (reference sequence). V gave up 3 bases and J gave up 4 bases, with 6 bases separating them. This CDR3 comprises 13 residues. CDR3 nucleotide sequence: TGTGCCAGTAGTATCAGGGGCACCGGGGAGCTGTTTTTT. It encodes CASSIRGTGELFF.

This clone was observed once. V usage is TRBV5-1 and J usage is TRBJ2-7, with 9 positions matching TRBD2. The V and J ends lost 3 bases and 5 bases, in that order; junction bases with no gene match: 6. CDR3 length equals 14 residues. From germline, CDR1 is SGHRS and CDR2 YFSETQ. CDR3 coding DNA: TGCGCCAGCAGCTCGACCGGACTAGCGAACGAGCAGTACTTC. As protein: CASSSTGLANEQYF.

V gene TRBV6-5 combines with J gene TRBJ2-2; no clear D. This CDR3 spans 15 amino acids. Trimming removed 0 bases at V and 7 bases at J, with 12 bases between. Per the germline V gene, CDR1 is MNHEY and CDR2 is SVGAGI. The CDR3 nucleotides are TGTGCCAGCAGTTACTCTGAGGCGGTAATCGGGGAGCTGTTTTTT. As protein: CASSYSEAVIGELFF.

This rearrangement joins TRBV5-6 to TRBJ2-2, with 8 bases identical to TRBD1. The germline V gene has CDR1 SGHDT and CDR2 YYEEEE. This CDR3 is 16 amino acids long. J gave up 4 bases and V 4 bases, and 9 bases lay outside the gene matches. CDR3 sequence: CASSRDRIWGTGELFF. The CDR3 nucleotides read TGTGCCAGCAGCCGGGACAGGATTTGGGGCACCGGGGAGCTGTTTTTT.

The chain recombines TRBV7-8 with TRBJ1-5; TRBD1 matches 9 bases. The CDR3 sequence is 15 residues long. V gave up 4 bases and J gave up 6 bases; unmatched junction bases: 7. Germline V gene lookup returns CDR1 SGHVS and CDR2 FQNEAQ. The CDR3 coding sequence is TGTGCCAGCAGCTACACACAGGGGGCAGGTCAGCCCCAGCATTTT. Translating gives CASSYTQGAGQPQHF.

V and J are TRBV28 and TRBJ2-1; 10 bases agree with TRBD2. The CDR3 has 15 amino acids. J was trimmed by 5 bases and V by 7 bases; bases with no gene match: 8. Germline V CDR1 and CDR2: MDHEN, SYDVKM. The CDR3 coding sequence is TGTGCCAGCACTCCAGCGGGGGGGATTCACAATGAGCAGTTCTTC. Amino acids: CASTPAGGIHNEQFF.